This T cell receptor beta chain emerged from a study of blood T cell repertoires in COVID-19. About the research overall: There were acute and convalescent COVID-19 samples, and they came from the United States, Italy and Spain.

Per the study methods: Nucleated cell number was recorded as an estimate derived from reference gene primer amplification. TCRdb's copy holds only in-frame clones and misses some; the assay was immunoSEQ multiplex PCR. The V and J calls and clone size are taken from that table; D and trimming were inferred from the DNA. Of 200,000 to 250,000 clones in the sample, around 87% were seen once. This CDR3 is built from 15 residues. The V gene end was trimmed by 7 bases and the J gene end by 2 bases; junction bases not matched to a gene: 12. Germline values: CDR1 SQVTM, CDR2 ANQGSEA. What was sequenced was peripheral blood. The chain carries TRBV29-1 and TRBJ2-3; TRBD1 aligns across 7 bases. The receptor comes from a woman aged 45-65 years with COVID-19, enrolled during active disease. CDR3 coding DNA: TGCAGCGCTTGGAGGACAGGACCCTCCACAGATACGCAGTATTTT. Its translation is CSAWRTGPSTDTQYF.